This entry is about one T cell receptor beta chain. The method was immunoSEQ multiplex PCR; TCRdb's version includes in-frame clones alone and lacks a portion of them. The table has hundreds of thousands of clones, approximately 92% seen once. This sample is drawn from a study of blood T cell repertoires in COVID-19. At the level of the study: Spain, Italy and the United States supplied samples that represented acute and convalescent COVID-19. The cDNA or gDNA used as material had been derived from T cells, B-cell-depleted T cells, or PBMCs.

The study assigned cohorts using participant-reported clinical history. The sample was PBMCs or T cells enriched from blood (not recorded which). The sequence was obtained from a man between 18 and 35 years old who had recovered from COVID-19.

DNA of the CDR3: TGCGCCAGCAGTGAGGGGAGGCGAGAGACCCAGTACTTC. Its translation is CASSEGRRETQYF. V gene TRBV10-2 combines with J gene TRBJ2-5; a possible D gene is TRBD2 (6 bases). V was cut by 2 bases and J by 4 bases, with 8 bases left in between. Germline CDR1 and CDR2: WSHSY and SAAADI. There are 13 residues in the CDR3.